The 21 T cell receptor beta chains below come from one sample, sequenced in a study of blood T cell repertoires in COVID-19. Using immunoSEQ multiplex PCR, the repertoire was profiled, and TCRdb retains in-frame clones only, with some absent. The sample consists of almost 55,000 clones, about 85% of them appearing once. Source material: peripheral blood. The receptors shown here come from a man aged 45-60 years with acute or convalescent COVID-19.

This chain connects TRBV5-6 to TRBJ2-4, with 7 nucleotides matching TRBD2. The CDR3 extends over 16 amino acids. V shed 4 bases, J shed 0 bases, and the junction held 7 bases outside the gene matches. Germline CDR1 is SGHDT and CDR2 is YYEEEE. The CDR3 bases are TGTGCCAGCAGCCCCGGGACTATACTAGCCAAAAACATTCAGTACTTC. As protein: CASSPGTILAKNIQYF.

V and J are TRBV5-4 and TRBJ2-5, with 12 bases fitting TRBD2. Germline trimming cut 5 bases from V and 5 bases from J; bases unmatched to any gene: 7. The CDR3 length is 15 residues. Germline loops: CDR1 SGHNT, CDR2 YYREEE (reference sequence). The CDR3 reads CASSPSGGAGETQYF. In DNA form, the CDR3 reads TGTGCCAGCAGTCCTAGCGGGGGGGCCGGGGAGACCCAGTACTTC.

The chain is built from TRBV6-5 and TRBJ2-3; TRBD2 matches 11 bases. This CDR3 has 15 amino acids. V was clipped by 5 bases and J by 5 bases; unmatched bases: 6. Germline CDR1 reads MNHEY; CDR2 reads SVGAGI. CDR3 in amino acids: CASSQLAGEVDTQYF. Written as DNA, the CDR3 is TGTGCCAGCAGTCAACTAGCGGGAGAGGTAGATACGCAGTATTTT.

The rearrangement joins TRBV4-1 to TRBJ1-4; D not certain. The germline CDR1 and CDR2 sequences are MGHRA and YSYEKL. The CDR3 spans 15 residues. Trimming took off 1 base at V and 4 bases at J, with 10 bases between the two ends. CDR3 sequence: CASSQVASYNEKLFF. In DNA, the CDR3 is TGCGCCAGCAGCCAAGTAGCTAGTTATAATGAAAAACTGTTTTTT.

This chain uses TRBV2 with TRBJ2-2; maybe TRBD1 (5 bases). Between the trimmed V and J ends, which lost 7 bases and 3 bases, there was a span of 12 bases. Germline V gene lookup returns CDR1 SNHLY and CDR2 FYNNEI. The CDR3 is 14 residues long. The CDR3 loop is CASNWQGDTGELFF. The DNA for the CDR3 is TGTGCCAGCAATTGGCAGGGCGACACCGGGGAGCTGTTTTTT.

The chain employs TRBV5-4 and TRBJ1-3; tentative D call: TRBD1 (5 bases). The CDR3 extends over 13 amino acids. The ends were cut back, 2 bases at V and 2 bases at J, with 5 bases in the middle. The germline V gene has CDR1 SGHNT and CDR2 YYREEE (reference sequence). CDR3 loop: CASSFRAGNTIYF. Written as DNA, the CDR3 is TGTGCCAGCAGCTTCAGGGCTGGAAACACCATATATTTT. Looking up the rest from reference TRBV5-4 and TRBJ1-3 gives the full variable domain: ETGVTQSPTHLIKTRGQQVTLRCSSQSGHNTVSWYQQALGQGPQFIFQYYREEENGRGNFPPRFSGLQFPNYSSELNVNALELDDSALYLCASSFRAGNTIYFGEGSWLTVV.

The rearrangement joins TRBV2 to TRBJ1-2; no reliable D call. Trimming pared 3 bases from V and 1 base from J, leaving 12 bases between. Germline V CDR1 and CDR2: SNHLY, FYNNEI. CDR3 length: 15 amino acids. DNA of the CDR3: TGTGCCAGCAGTGAGACTGTAGGCCTTAACTATGGCTACACCTTC. It specifies CASSETVGLNYGYTF.

The chain employs TRBV11-2 and TRBJ1-1; weak D call: TRBD1 (5 bases). Trimming shortened V by 1 base and J by 1 base, and 13 bases separated the two germline ends. The germline V gene has CDR1 SGHAT and CDR2 FQNNGV. The CDR3 sequence is 16 residues long. CDR3 nucleotides: TGTGCCAGCAGCTTAGTAATGGGGCAGCCGAACACTGAAGCTTTCTTT. Translating gives CASSLVMGQPNTEAFF.

The chain joins TRBV7-9 to TRBJ1-1; D is perhaps TRBD1 (6 bases). Trimming stripped 5 bases from V and 3 bases from J, with 16 bases between. CDR3 length: 15 amino acids. Germline CDR1 SEHNR, CDR2 FQNEAQ (reference sequence). CDR3 DNA sequence: TGTGCCAGCAGCCCAGGGGCGATCGAAGACACTGAAGCTTTCTTT. It is translated as CASSPGAIEDTEAFF.

The V gene is TRBV23-1, the J gene TRBJ2-3; possibly TRBD2 for D (5 bases). TRBV23-1 is given ORF status, its function remaining uncertain. V lost 2 bases to trimming and J lost 2 bases, with 17 bases between them. The CDR3 has 17 residues. In DNA, the CDR3 is TGCGCCAGCAGTCAAACCTCAATTAGCGCAGCCACAGATACGCAGTATTTT. This encodes CASSQTSISAATDTQYF.

The genes are TRBV28 and TRBJ1-4, with a possible D match to TRBD1 (5 bases). The germline gives CDR1 MDHEN, CDR2 SYDVKM. V was clipped by 2 bases and J by 4 bases, with 11 bases between them. There are 15 residues in the CDR3. The CDR3 nucleotides read TGTGCCAGCAGTTTAGGAGCCAGGGTTAATGAAAAACTGTTTTTT. Protein sequence: CASSLGARVNEKLFF.

This sequence joins TRBV15 and TRBJ1-6, with 7 bases aligning to TRBD1. The CDR3 has 13 amino acids. After removal of 4 bases from V and 7 bases from J, the junction contained 1 base not matched to a gene. Germline V CDR1 and CDR2: LNHNV, YYDKDF (reference sequence). In DNA, the CDR3 is TGTGCCACCAGCAACAGGGGCAATTCACCCCTCCACTTT. Translating it yields CATSNRGNSPLHF.

V and J are TRBV19 and TRBJ1-2; no clear D. Germline CDR1 is LNHDA and CDR2 is SQIVND (reference sequence). Trimming removed 3 bases from V and 4 bases from J, with 9 bases in between. The CDR3 consists of 13 residues. The CDR3: CASSIPPGYGYTF. The DNA for the CDR3 is TGTGCCAGTAGTATCCCCCCCGGCTATGGCTACACCTTC.

This chain connects TRBV5-4 to TRBJ1-2; weak D call: TRBD1 (5 bases). The V end lost 4 bases, the J end lost 0 bases, and 7 bases lay between the germline ends. Germline CDR1 and CDR2: SGHNT and YYREEE (reference sequence). The CDR3 length is 13 residues. CDR3 amino acids: CASSPGTNYGYTF. In nucleotides, the CDR3 is TGTGCCAGCAGCCCAGGGACTAACTATGGCTACACCTTC.

The chain is built from TRBV6-5 and TRBJ2-7, with D possibly being TRBD2 (5 bases). Germline CDR1 MNHEY, CDR2 SVGAGI. V was shortened by 7 bases and J by 2 bases, with 12 bases between the two germline ends. CDR3 size: 13 residues. In nucleotides, the CDR3 is TGTGCCAGCACCTTCGGGATTACCTACGAGCAGTACTTC. Its protein product is CASTFGITYEQYF.

The CDR3 is CASSREVGSDGYTF. In nucleotides, the CDR3 is TGTGCCAGCAGCCGGGAGGTGGGGAGCGATGGCTACACCTTC. The gene calls are TRBV6-5 and TRBJ1-2; D is unresolved. The CDR3 runs 14 residues. Germline V lookup: CDR1 MNHEY, CDR2 SVGAGI. Trimming took off 6 bases at V and 6 bases at J, with 17 bases between the two ends.

The chain couples TRBV9 to TRBJ2-1; TRBD2 aligns across 13 bases. V dropped 3 bases and J dropped 2; count of bases not matched to a gene: 8. Germline V CDR1 and CDR2: SGDLS, YYNGEE. The CDR3 has 18 residues. The CDR3 DNA reads as TGTGCCAGCAGCGGCCTGACTAGCGGGAGGTTCACCTACAATGAGCAGTTCTTC. Translating it yields CASSGLTSGRFTYNEQFF.

The genes are TRBV7-8 and TRBJ2-1, with 8 bases matching TRBD1. The CDR3 spans 14 residues. CDR1 is SGHVS and CDR2 is FQNEAQ in the germline V gene. Trimming cost V 8 bases and J 3 bases; bases outside gene matches: 6. The CDR3 sequence is CASGRDRSYNEQFF. Here the CDR3 DNA reads TGTGCCAGCGGCCGGGACAGGAGCTACAATGAGCAGTTCTTC.

The chain combines TRBV13 with TRBJ2-1, with D tentatively TRBD2 (5 bases). The V end lost 6 bases, the J end lost 6 bases, and 21 bases lay between the germline ends. CDR3 length: 16 amino acids. In germline, CDR1 is PRHDT, CDR2 FYEKMQ (reference sequence). In DNA form, the CDR3 reads TGTGCCAGCAGATCTAAAACGGGGTATGAAGCCAATGAGCAGTTCTTC. Translation: CASRSKTGYEANEQFF. Drawing the rest from reference TRBV13 and TRBJ2-1, the complete variable domain is AAGVIQSPRHLIKEKRETATLKCYPIPRHDTVYWYQQGPGQDPQFLISFYEKMQSDKGSIPDRFSAQQFSDYHSELNMSSLELGDSALYFCASRSKTGYEANEQFFGPGTRLTVL.

This chain connects TRBV9 to TRBJ2-7; maybe TRBD2 (5 bases). V lost 0 bases, J lost 2 bases, and 12 bases lay in between. This CDR3 is built from 15 residues. The germline V gene encodes CDR1 SGDLS and CDR2 YYNGEE. The CDR3 sequence: CASSVAVSGPYEQYF. Here the CDR3 DNA reads TGTGCCAGCAGCGTAGCTGTGAGCGGCCCCTACGAGCAGTACTTC.

This chain uses TRBV12-3 or TRBV12-4 with TRBJ1-1, with 7 positions matching TRBD1. V was clipped by 5 bases and J by 6 bases; unmatched bases: 6. The CDR3 has 13 residues. CDR3 residues: CASSPDRDPEAFF. In nucleotides, the CDR3 is TGTGCCAGCAGTCCTGACAGGGACCCTGAAGCTTTCTTT.